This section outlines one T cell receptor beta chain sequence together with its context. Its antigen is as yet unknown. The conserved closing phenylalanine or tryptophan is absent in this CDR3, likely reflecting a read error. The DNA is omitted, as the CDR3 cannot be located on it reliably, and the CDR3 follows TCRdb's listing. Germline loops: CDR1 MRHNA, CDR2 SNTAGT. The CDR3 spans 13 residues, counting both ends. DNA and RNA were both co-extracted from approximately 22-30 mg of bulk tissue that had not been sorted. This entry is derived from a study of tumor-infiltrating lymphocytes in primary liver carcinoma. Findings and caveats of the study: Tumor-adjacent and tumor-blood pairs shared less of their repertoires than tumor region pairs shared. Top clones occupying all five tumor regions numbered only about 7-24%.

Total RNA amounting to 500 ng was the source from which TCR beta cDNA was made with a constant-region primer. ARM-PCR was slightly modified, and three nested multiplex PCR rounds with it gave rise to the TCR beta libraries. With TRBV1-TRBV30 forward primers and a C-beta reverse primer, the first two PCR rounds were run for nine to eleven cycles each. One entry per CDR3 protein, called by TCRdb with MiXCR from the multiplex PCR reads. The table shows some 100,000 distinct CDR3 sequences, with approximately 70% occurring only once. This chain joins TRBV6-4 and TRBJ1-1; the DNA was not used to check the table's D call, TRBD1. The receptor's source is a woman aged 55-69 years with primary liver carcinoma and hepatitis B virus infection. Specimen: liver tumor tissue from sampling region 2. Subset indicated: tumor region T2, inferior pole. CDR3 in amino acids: CASSWQGGAEASS.